This T cell receptor (beta chain) is from a study of technical replicates of blood from a few donors. The CDR3 covers 15 residues. The junction had 0 bases not matched to a gene; V was cut back by 4 bases and J by 0 bases. Germline CDR1 and CDR2: MDHEN and SYDVKM. Only in-frame clones appear in the TCRdb table, and some are missing; sequencing was by immunoSEQ multiplex PCR. The sample includes roughly 50,000 clones, roughly 95% seen only once; the top ten take about 3%. This sequence was found in a human donor in good health. Some clones in this sample may be carry-over from other donors' samples. Specimen: PBMCs. This sequence joins TRBV28 and TRBJ2-1; 10 nucleotides agree with TRBD2. The CDR3 coding sequence is TGTGCCAGCAGTTGGACTAGCGGCTCCTACAATGAGCAGTTCTTC. Residues: CASSWTSGSYNEQFF.